Sequencing of this T cell receptor (beta chain) was carried out in a study of regulatory T cells in long-lasting Graves disease. This clonotype was recorded at least ten times. The time point is: newly diagnosed GD, antithyroid drugs for less than 3 months. Extracted PBMC RNA gave rise to the TCR library. EDTA tubes received 9 to 10 milliliters of collected peripheral blood. Researchers made TCR beta libraries by using iRepertoire HTBI primers and running Arm-PCR on CDR3 regions. TCRdb independently ran MiXCR on the multiplex PCR reads; one entry per CDR3 protein. This sample has about 470,000 distinct CDR3 sequences, with under 15% found just once. These data also formed part of another study, on T cells in Graves' hyperthyroidism and ophthalmopathy.

Here the sequenced sample was peripheral blood mononuclear cells (PBMCs), taken at new diagnosis, from a patient treated with antithyroid drugs. The receptor was derived from a woman aged 30 to 39 with Graves disease.

Here the CDR3 reads CASSPRTGGLHNYGYTF. As DNA, the CDR3 is TGTGCCAGCAGCCCCCGGACAGGGGGCTTACATAACTATGGCTACACCTTC. The chain employs TRBV11-3 and TRBJ1-2; 11 bases match TRBD1. J lost 1 base, V lost 5 bases, and 9 bases had no gene match. CDR3 length: 17 residues. Per germline, CDR1 SGHNT and CDR2 YENEEA.